This T cell receptor beta chain was sequenced for a study of CD8 T cells in Susac syndrome (dated by TCRdb to about 2019). Turning to the overall study: Whether CD8+ T cell activation and differentiation in Susac syndrome was antigen driven was tested using repertoire sequencing.

General conclusions and limits of the study: The TCR sequencing and HLA analysis was acknowledged to have included a relatively small number of individuals.

Peripheral blood CD8+ and CD4+ T cells from healthy donors, Susac syndrome patients and multiple sclerosis patients were profiled using high-throughput TCR beta sequencing. The healthy donors served as controls matched for age and sex. Bulk CD8+ and CD4+ T cells were purified magnetically by negative isolation, whereas CD8+ TEMRA cells were enriched by FACS. Blood was drawn into EDTA tubes, processed within 24 hours, and PBMCs were isolated by density gradient centrifugation. PBMCs intended for TCR sequencing were cryopreserved in liquid nitrogen and thawed later in a water bath at 37 degrees C. The sorted or isolated CD4+, CD8+ and CD8+ TEMRA cells reached a purity of at least 90%. The germline V gene yields SNHLY for CDR1 and FYNNEI for CDR2. V loses 4 bases, J loses 2 bases, and the germline ends lie 12 bases apart. CDR3 length: 16 amino acids, cysteine to phenylalanine. Just the 48-base CDR3 DNA is kept, in frame starting at base 1.

Remarks on this clonotype: Its antigen target is currently unknown. No much larger clone exists at a distance of one base, and base qualities are not known.

RNA was extracted using the RNeasy kit, and roughly 0.45 to 1 microgram was reverse transcribed with random hexamers. The immunoSEQ multiplex PCR assay, covering 54 Vbeta and 13 Jbeta segments, was used to amplify TCR beta CDR3 regions. PCR amplification bias was corrected using a synthetic template baseline for primer optimization and computational correction. The original pipeline was this. Reads were annotated to V, D and J genes according to IMGT and were analyzed with immunoSEQ Analyzer, with only productive sequences retained. Clonality was calculated as one minus the Shannon entropy normalized by log2 of the number of productive unique sequences. For each patient and control, public and private clones were evaluated within the 100 most prevalent clones. Clones were defined as Susac-specific if absent from the healthy and MS cohorts, from 900 to 1,300 published viral clones and from other ImmuneACCESS disease sequences. TCRdb reran the public reads through fastp at Q25 and MiXCR, keeping productive beta chains. Rows with a matching CDR3 protein are joined into one entry that keeps the most common DNA and genes. These V and J calls rely on TCRdb rather than the paper's analysis. The sample yields approximately 150,000 distinct CDR3 sequences; 85% to 95% were counted once. The biggest ten clones account for over 0.11% of the sample.

The sequencing input was CD4+ T cells from PBMCs. Rearrangement joined TRBV2 to TRBJ2-6; no confident D gene assignment can be made. This TCR was sampled from a human donor in good health. The CDR3 protein: CASSGPAFPGANVLTF. The nucleotides read TGTGCCAGCAGTGGGCCAGCCTTTCCTGGGGCCAACGTCCTGACTTTC.